This T cell receptor beta chain was captured in a study of cytomegalovirus exposure and HLA in healthy donors. The CDR3 totals 15 residues. It was with 60 Vbeta and 13 Jbeta primers that the PCR ran. TCRdb's table, derived via immunoSEQ multiplex PCR, lists solely in-frame clones and lacks some. Its listing shows some 120,000 clones. This sequence was found in a man aged 25-40 years in good health and CMV-seronegative. The chain joins TRBV21-1 to TRBJ1-1. TRBV21-1 is a known pseudogene. Sequences were obtained from PBMCs. The CDR3 is CASSKPVGYNTEAFF. The CDR3 nucleotides read TGTGCCAGCAGCAAACCGGTCGGTTATAACACTGAAGCTTTCTTT.